The 14 T cell receptor beta chains given below trace back to one sample, sequenced in a study of patients and donors after allogeneic stem cell transplantation. TCRdb re-analysed the RT-PCR reads in MiXCR, keeping a single row per CDR3 protein. The sample includes approximately 140,000 distinct CDR3 sequences, 30% to 45% of them seen just once. The sequenced material came from blood, either unsorted or a sorted T cell fraction (not recorded which). These receptors came from a human donor who was either an allogeneic HSCT recipient or a stem cell or donor lymphocyte infusion donor (not recorded which). It is not recorded whose cells these are; they may come from a transplant donor.

This clonotype was seen more than once but under ten times. The chain recombines TRBV6-5 with TRBJ1-4; TRBD1 matches at 10 bases. This CDR3 region has 14 residues. CDR1 and CDR2 from the germline V gene are MNHEY and SVGAGI. V shed 7 bases, J shed 7 bases, and the junction held 6 bases outside the gene matches. For the CDR3, the DNA is TGTGCCAGCAACCGACAGGGGGCAGGTGAAAAACTGTTTTTT. Protein: CASNRQGAGEKLFF.

This clonotype was seen more than once but under ten times. The genes are TRBV12-3 or TRBV12-4 and TRBJ2-3; 9 bases are shared with TRBD2. This CDR3 is built from 10 residues. V was clipped by 8 bases and J by 13 bases; unmatched bases: 4. The CDR3, as DNA: TGTGCCAGCGGCGGGACTAGCAAGTATTTT. Translation: CASGGTSKYF.

The chain's CDR3 is CASNSLRPGAIDTQYF. The CDR3 DNA reads TGTGCCAGCAATAGTCTAAGGCCGGGGGCCATAGATACGCAGTATTTT. V usage is TRBV11-2 and J usage is TRBJ2-3; D assignment may be TRBD1 or TRBD2 (6 bases each). Trimming stripped 7 bases from V and 5 bases from J, with 22 bases between. This CDR3 contains 16 residues. Looked up from germline, CDR1 is SGHAT and CDR2 is FQNNGV.

This clonotype was observed a handful of times. In DNA, the CDR3 is TGCAGCGTTGAATCGCAGGTGGGCAACTATGGCTACACCTTC. Translating it yields CSVESQVGNYGYTF. The genes are TRBV29-1 and TRBJ1-2; unclear D gene. The CDR3 length is 14 residues. CDR1 and CDR2 from the germline V gene are SQVTM and ANQGSEA. The V end lost 2 bases, the J end lost 2 bases, and 12 bases lay between the germline ends.

Note on this clonotype: Without the conserved terminal phenylalanine or tryptophan, this CDR3 likely stems from a read error. The V and J genes are TRBV9 and TRBJ1-2, with D unresolved. V was clipped by 0 bases and J by 7 bases, with 10 bases between them. Looked up from germline, CDR1 is SGDLS and CDR2 is YYNGEE. There are 13 residues in the CDR3. DNA for the CDR3: TGTGCCAGCAGCGTAGCAGACCGGGGTGGCTACACCTGC. This codes for CASSVADRGGYTC.

This chain joins TRBV3-1 and TRBJ1-5, with no clear D. This CDR3 has 14 amino acids. The V gene lost 0 bases and the J gene lost 7 bases, with 10 bases spanning the gap. Germline assignment: CDR1 LGHDT and CDR2 YNNKEL (reference sequence). The CDR3 loop is CASSQDRRAQPQHF. The CDR3 nucleotides read TGTGCCAGCAGCCAAGATCGGCGAGCCCAGCCCCAGCATTTT.

The chain uses TRBV20-1 and TRBJ1-1; TRBD1 matches at 8 bases. This CDR3 has 14 residues. After removal of 0 bases from V and 5 bases from J, the junction contained 5 bases not matched to a gene. Germline V gene data show CDR1 as DFQATT and CDR2 as SNEGSKA (reference sequence). Here the CDR3 DNA reads TGCAGTGCTAGAGATCAGGGGGCAGGGACTGAAGCTTTCTTT. Encoded protein: CSARDQGAGTEAFF.

The chain recombines TRBV12-3 or TRBV12-4 with TRBJ2-5; the match to TRBD1 covers 8 bases. The V gene end was trimmed by 1 base and the J gene end by 5 bases; junction bases not matched to a gene: 6. There are 15 residues in the CDR3. CDR3 residues: CASSLEAGGAETQYF. The CDR3 DNA sequence: TGTGCCAGCAGTTTAGAGGCAGGGGGCGCCGAGACCCAGTACTTC.

The chain employs TRBV27 and TRBJ2-1; 8 nucleotides agree with TRBD2. The CDR3 is 18 residues long. Germline V gene data show CDR1 as MNHEY and CDR2 as SMNVEV (reference sequence). V shed 2 bases, J shed 2 bases, and the junction held 11 bases outside the gene matches. This CDR3 is CASSLPPWRGVTYNEQFF. DNA of the CDR3: TGTGCCAGCAGTTTACCTCCTTGGCGGGGGGTGACCTACAATGAGCAGTTCTTC.

The chain couples TRBV27 to TRBJ2-1; 12 nucleotides line up with TRBD2. Germline loops: CDR1 MNHEY, CDR2 SMNVEV (reference sequence). The length of the CDR3 is 15 residues. J was trimmed by 8 bases and V by 1 base; bases with no gene match: 3. The CDR3 protein is CASSLWTSGAYEQFF. CDR3 bases: TGTGCCAGCAGTTTATGGACTAGCGGGGCTTATGAGCAGTTCTTC.

V usage is TRBV4-3 and J usage is TRBJ1-5; 7 bases line up with TRBD1. V was clipped by 9 bases and J by 4 bases; unmatched bases: 12. The CDR3 has 15 amino acids. Germline lookup yields CDR1 LGHNA and CDR2 YSLEER. CDR3 sequence: CARPITQGVNQPQHF. CDR3 sequence (DNA): TGCGCCAGACCAATCACCCAGGGGGTAAATCAGCCCCAGCATTTT.

This rearrangement joins TRBV25-1 to TRBJ1-3, with 9 bases identical to TRBD1. The CDR3 totals 16 residues. Germline loops: CDR1 MGHDK, CDR2 SYGVNS. The V and J ends lost 4 bases and 4 bases, in that order; junction bases with no gene match: 8. CDR3 protein: CASSGNRGPFGNTIYF. The DNA for the CDR3 is TGTGCCAGCAGTGGGAACAGGGGGCCGTTCGGAAACACCATATATTTT.

The V call is TRBV7-9, the J call TRBJ1-1, with D hard to call. V lost 1 base and J lost 1, with 10 bases in between. The CDR3 is 15 residues long. Per germline, CDR1 SEHNR and CDR2 FQNEAQ (reference sequence). CDR3 amino acids: CASSLEGPRNTEAFF. As DNA, the CDR3 is TGTGCCAGCAGCTTAGAAGGGCCCAGGAACACTGAAGCTTTCTTT.

This chain connects TRBV18 to TRBJ2-1; tentatively, D is TRBD2 (5 bases). Germline V CDR1 and CDR2: KGHSH, LQKENI. This CDR3 spans 14 amino acids. V was cut by 3 bases and J by 2 bases, with 8 bases left in between. DNA for the CDR3: TGTGCCAGCTCACCCGCCGGGACCTACAATGAGCAGTTCTTC. Its translation: CASSPAGTYNEQFF.